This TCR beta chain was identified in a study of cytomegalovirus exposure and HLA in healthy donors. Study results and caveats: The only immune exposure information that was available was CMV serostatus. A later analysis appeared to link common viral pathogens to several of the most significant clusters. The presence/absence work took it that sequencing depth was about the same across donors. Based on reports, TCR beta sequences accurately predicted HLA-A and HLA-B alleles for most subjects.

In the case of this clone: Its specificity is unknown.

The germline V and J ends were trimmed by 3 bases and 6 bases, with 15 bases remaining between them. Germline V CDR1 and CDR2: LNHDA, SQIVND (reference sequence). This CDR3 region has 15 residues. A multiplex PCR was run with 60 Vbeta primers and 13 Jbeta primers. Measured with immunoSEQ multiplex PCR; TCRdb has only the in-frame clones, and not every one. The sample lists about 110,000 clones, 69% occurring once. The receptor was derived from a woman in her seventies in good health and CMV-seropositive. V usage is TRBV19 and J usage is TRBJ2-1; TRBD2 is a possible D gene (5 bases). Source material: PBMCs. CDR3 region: CASSIKASRGNEQFF. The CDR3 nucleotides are TGTGCCAGTAGTATTAAGGCTAGCAGAGGCAATGAGCAGTTCTTC.